The T cell receptor beta chain described here comes from a study of identical twins. TCRdb re-analysed the 5' RACE reads in MiXCR, keeping a single row per CDR3 protein. The sample lists more than 400,000 distinct CDR3 sequences, about 16% occurring once. This clonotype was observed a handful of times. Trimming removed 5 bases from V and 6 bases from J, with 10 bases in between. The V gene's germline CDR1 is SEHNR and CDR2 FQNEAQ (reference sequence). The CDR3 spans 13 residues. The sample was also reused in another study, on yellow fever vaccine responses in identical twins.

The chain carries TRBV7-9 and TRBJ2-2; the D gene is possibly TRBD1 (5 bases). The sequenced material came from CD4+ T cells sorted from blood. The clonotype comes from a woman under 30 in good health. In DNA, the CDR3 is TGTGCCAGCAGCAATAGACAGTCCGGGGAGCTGTTTTTT. Protein: CASSNRQSGELFF.